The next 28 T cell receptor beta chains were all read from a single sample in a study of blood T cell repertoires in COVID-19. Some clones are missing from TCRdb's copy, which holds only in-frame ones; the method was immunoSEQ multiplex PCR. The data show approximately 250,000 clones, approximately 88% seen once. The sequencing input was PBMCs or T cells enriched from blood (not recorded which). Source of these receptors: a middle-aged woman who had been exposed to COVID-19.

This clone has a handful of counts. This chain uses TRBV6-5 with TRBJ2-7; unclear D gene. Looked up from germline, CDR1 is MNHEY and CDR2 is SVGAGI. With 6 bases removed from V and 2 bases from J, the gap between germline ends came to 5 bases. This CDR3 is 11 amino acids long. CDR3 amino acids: CASSSTYEQYF. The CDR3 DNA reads TGTGCCAGCAGCTCTACCTACGAGCAGTACTTC.

This chain's CDR3 is CASSSEGGRTDTQYF. In nucleotides, the CDR3 is TGTGCCAGTAGCTCAGAGGGGGGGCGCACAGATACGCAGTATTTT. The gene calls are TRBV19 and TRBJ2-3, with D perhaps matching TRBD2 (7 bases). CDR1 is LNHDA, CDR2 SQIVND, per germline (reference sequence). The CDR3 is made up of 15 amino acids. Trimming stripped 6 bases from V and 1 base from J, with 14 bases between.

Written as DNA, the CDR3 is TGTGCCAGCAGCCAAGATGAAGGACAGGGGAACTATGGCTACACCTTC. This gives the protein CASSQDEGQGNYGYTF. This sequence joins TRBV3-1 (or the pseudogene TRBV3-2) and TRBJ1-2, with 9 bases fitting TRBD1. After removal of 0 bases from V and 2 bases from J, the junction contained 4 bases not matched to a gene. Germline values: CDR1 LGHDT, CDR2 YNNKEL (reference sequence). The CDR3 is 16 amino acids.

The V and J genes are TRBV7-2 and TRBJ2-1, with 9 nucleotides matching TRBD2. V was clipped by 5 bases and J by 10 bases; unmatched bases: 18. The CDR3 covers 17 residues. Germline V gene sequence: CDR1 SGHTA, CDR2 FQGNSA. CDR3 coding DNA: TGTGCCAGCAGCCCACAGGCCAGCGGGAGGATCCGGTCCGAGCAGTTCTTC. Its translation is CASSPQASGRIRSEQFF.

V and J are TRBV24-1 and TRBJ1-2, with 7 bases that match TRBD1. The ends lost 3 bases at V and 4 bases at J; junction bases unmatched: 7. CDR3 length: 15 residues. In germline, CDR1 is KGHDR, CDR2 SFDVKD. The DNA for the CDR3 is TGTGCCACCAGTGATCAATCCCGACAGGGCTATGGCTACACCTTC. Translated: CATSDQSRQGYGYTF.

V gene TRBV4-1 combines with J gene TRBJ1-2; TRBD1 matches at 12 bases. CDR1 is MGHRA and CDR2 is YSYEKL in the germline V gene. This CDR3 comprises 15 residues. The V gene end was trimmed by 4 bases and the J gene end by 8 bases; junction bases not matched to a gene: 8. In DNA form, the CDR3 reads TGCGCCAGCAGCCGACCGGGACAGGGGGCGCGGGGCTACACCTTC. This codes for CASSRPGQGARGYTF.

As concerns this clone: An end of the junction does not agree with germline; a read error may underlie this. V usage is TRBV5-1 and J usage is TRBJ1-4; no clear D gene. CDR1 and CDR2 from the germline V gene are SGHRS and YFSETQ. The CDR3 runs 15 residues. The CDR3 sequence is CASSIQDATNEKLFF. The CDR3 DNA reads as TGTGCCAGCAGCATTCAGGATGCAACTAATGAAAAACTGTTTTTT.

In DNA, the CDR3 is TGTGCCAGCAGCCTCCTAACACGACCGGGACGGAGGGATGGCTACACCTTC. This translates into CASSLLTRPGRRDGYTF. The rearrangement joins TRBV7-8 to TRBJ1-2, with D perhaps matching TRBD1 (5 bases). Germline CDR1 reads SGHVS; CDR2 reads FQNEAQ. The V gene lost 5 bases and the J gene lost 6 bases, with 25 bases spanning the gap. The CDR3 runs 17 residues.

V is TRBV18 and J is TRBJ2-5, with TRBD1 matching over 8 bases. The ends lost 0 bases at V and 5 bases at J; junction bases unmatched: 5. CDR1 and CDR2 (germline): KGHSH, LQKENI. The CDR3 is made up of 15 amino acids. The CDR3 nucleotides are TGTGCCAGCTCACCACCGGGACAGGCTTGGGAGACCCAGTACTTC. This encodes CASSPPGQAWETQYF. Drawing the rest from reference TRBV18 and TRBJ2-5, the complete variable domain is NAGVMQNPRHLVRRRGQEARLRCSPMKGHSHVYWYRQLPEEGLKFMVYLQKENIIDESGMPKERFSAEFPKEGPSILRIQQVVRGDSAAYFCASSPPGQAWETQYFGPGTRLLVL.

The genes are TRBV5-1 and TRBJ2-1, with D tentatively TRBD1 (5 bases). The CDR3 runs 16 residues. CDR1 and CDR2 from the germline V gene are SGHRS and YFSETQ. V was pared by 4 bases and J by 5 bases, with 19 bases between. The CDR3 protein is CASSLRRTTWDNEQFF. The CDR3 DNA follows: TGCGCCAGCAGCCTACGCCGGACAACCTGGGACAATGAGCAGTTCTTC.

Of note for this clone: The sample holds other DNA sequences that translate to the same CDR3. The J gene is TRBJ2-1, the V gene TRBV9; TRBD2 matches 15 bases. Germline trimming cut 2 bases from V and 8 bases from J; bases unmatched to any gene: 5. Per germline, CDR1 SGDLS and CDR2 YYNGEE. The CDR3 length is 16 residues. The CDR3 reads CASSVAGTSGRYEQFF. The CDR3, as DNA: TGTGCCAGCAGCGTGGCCGGGACTAGCGGGAGGTATGAGCAGTTCTTC.

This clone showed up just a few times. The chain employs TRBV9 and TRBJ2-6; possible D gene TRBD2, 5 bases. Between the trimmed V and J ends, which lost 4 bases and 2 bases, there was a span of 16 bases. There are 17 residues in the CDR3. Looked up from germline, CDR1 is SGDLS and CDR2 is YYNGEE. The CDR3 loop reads CASSLYPSGAGANVLTF. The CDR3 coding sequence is TGTGCCAGCAGCCTCTATCCGTCCGGGGCTGGGGCCAACGTCCTGACTTTC.

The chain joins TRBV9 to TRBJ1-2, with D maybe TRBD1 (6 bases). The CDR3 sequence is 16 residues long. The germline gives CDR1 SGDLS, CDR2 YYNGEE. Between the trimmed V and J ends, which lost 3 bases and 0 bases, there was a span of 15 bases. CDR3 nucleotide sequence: TGTGCCAGCAGCGCAAAAACAGGGAGAGCTAACTATGGCTACACCTTC. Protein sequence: CASSAKTGRANYGYTF. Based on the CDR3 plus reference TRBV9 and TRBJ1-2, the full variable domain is DSGVTQTPKHLITATGQRVTLRCSPRSGDLSVYWYQQSLDQGLQFLIQYYNGEERAKGNILERFSAQQFPDLHSELNLSSLELGDSALYFCASSAKTGRANYGYTFGSGTRLTVV.

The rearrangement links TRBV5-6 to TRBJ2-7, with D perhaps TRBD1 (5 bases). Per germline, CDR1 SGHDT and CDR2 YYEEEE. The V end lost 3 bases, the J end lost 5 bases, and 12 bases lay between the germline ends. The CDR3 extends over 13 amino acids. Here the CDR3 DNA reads TGTGCCAGCAGCTCTACCCAGGGCGACGAGCAGTACGTC. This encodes CASSSTQGDEQYV.

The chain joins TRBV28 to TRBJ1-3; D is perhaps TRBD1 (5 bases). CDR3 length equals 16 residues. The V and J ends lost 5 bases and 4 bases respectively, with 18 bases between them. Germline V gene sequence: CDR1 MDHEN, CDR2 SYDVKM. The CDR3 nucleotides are TGTGCCAGCAGTATCACCGGGGGAATCGGGGGAAACACCATATATTTT. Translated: CASSITGGIGGNTIYF.

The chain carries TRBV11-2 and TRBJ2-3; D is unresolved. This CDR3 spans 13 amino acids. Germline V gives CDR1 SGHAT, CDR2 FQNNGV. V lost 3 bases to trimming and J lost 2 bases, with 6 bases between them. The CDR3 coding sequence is TGTGCCAGCAGCTTCTTAGTCACAGATACGCAGTATTTT. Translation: CASSFLVTDTQYF.

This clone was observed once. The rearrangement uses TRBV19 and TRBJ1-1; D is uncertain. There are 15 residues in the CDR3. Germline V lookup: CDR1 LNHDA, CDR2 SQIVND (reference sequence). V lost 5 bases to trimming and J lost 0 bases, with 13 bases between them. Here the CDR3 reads CASSLKDNLNTEAFF. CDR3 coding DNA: TGTGCCAGTAGTCTGAAAGACAACTTGAACACTGAAGCTTTCTTT.

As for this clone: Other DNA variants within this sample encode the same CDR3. For the CDR3, the DNA is TGTGCCAGCAGCTTAGATCGTAGAAATGAGCAGTTCTTC. Its translation: CASSLDRRNEQFF. V is TRBV11-3 and J is TRBJ2-1; D remains ambiguous. Germline lookup yields CDR1 SGHNT and CDR2 YENEEA. Trimming took 0 bases from V and 7 from J, leaving 7 bases between them. The length of the CDR3 is 13 residues.

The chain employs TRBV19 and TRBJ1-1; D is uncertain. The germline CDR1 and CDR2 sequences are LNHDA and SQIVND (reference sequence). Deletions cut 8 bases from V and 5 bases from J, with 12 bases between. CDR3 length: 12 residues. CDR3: CASGASWTEAFF. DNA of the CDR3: TGTGCCAGTGGAGCCAGTTGGACTGAAGCTTTCTTT.

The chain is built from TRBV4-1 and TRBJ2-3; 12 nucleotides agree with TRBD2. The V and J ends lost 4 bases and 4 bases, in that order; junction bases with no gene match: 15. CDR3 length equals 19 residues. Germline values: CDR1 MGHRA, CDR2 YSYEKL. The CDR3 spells CASSLPTPGLAGRADTQYF. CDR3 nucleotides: TGCGCCAGCAGCCTACCGACTCCAGGACTAGCGGGACGGGCAGATACGCAGTATTTT.

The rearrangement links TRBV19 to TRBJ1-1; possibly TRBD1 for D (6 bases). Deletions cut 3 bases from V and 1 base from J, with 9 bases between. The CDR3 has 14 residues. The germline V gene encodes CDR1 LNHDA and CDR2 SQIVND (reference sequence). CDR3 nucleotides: TGTGCCAGTAGTATCGGGGACACGAACACTGAAGCTTTCTTT. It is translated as CASSIGDTNTEAFF.

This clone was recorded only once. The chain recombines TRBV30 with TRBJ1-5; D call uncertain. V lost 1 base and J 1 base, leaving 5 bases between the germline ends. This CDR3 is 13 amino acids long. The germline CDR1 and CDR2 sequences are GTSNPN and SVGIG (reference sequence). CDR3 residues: CAWSDRSNQPQHF. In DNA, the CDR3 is TGTGCCTGGAGTGACAGAAGCAATCAGCCCCAGCATTTT.

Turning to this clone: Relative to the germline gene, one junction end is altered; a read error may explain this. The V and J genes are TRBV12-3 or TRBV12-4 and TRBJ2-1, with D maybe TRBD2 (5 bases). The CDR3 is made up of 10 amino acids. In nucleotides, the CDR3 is TGTGCCAGCAGCCGGGGTCAGCAATTCTTC. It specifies CASSRGQQFF.

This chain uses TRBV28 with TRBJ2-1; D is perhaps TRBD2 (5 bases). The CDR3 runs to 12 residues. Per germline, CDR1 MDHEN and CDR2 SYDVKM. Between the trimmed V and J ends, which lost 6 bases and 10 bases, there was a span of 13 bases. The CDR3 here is CASRASKYEQFF. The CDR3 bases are TGTGCCAGCAGGGCTAGCAAATACGAGCAGTTCTTC.

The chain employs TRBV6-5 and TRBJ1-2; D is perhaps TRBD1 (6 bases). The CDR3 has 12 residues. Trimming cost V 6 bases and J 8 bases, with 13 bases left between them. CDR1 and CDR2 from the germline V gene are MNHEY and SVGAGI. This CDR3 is CASRLQGGGYTF. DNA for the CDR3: TGTGCCAGCAGATTACAGGGTGGGGGCTACACCTTC.

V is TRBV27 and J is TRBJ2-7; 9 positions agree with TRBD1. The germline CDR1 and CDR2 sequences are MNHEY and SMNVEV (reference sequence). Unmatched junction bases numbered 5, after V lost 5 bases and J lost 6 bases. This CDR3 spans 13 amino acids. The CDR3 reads CASSRDRVSEQYF. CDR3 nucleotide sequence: TGTGCCAGCAGTCGGGACAGGGTAAGCGAGCAGTACTTC.

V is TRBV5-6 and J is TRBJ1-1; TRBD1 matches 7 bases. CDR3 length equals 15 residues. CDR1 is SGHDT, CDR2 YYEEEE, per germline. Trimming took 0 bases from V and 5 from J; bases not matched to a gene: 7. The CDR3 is CASSLGQGGWTEAFF. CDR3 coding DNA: TGTGCCAGCAGCTTGGGACAGGGCGGGTGGACTGAAGCTTTCTTT.

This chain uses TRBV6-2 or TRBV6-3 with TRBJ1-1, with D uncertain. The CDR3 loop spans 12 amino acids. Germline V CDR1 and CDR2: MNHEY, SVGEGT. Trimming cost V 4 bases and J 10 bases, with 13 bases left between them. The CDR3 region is CASSFSSRGAFF. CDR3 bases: TGTGCCAGCAGTTTTTCGAGTCGGGGAGCTTTCTTT.